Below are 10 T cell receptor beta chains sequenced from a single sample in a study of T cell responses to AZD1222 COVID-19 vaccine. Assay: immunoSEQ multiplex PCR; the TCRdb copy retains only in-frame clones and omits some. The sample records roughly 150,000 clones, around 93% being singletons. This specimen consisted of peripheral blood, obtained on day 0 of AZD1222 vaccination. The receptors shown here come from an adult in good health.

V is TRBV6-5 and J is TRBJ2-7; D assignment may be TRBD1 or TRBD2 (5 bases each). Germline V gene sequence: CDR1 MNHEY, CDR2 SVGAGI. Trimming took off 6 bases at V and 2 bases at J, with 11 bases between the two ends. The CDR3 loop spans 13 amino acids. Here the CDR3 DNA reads TGTGCCAGCAGGGGGGACCCTACCTACGAGCAGTACTTC. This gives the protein CASRGDPTYEQYF.

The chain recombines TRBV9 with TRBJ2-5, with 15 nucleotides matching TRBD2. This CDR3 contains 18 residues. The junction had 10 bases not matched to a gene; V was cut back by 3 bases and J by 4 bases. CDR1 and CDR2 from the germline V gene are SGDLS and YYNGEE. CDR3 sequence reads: CASSARTSGRAAVETQYF. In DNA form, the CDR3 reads TGTGCCAGCAGCGCCCGGACTAGCGGGAGGGCCGCGGTAGAGACCCAGTACTTC. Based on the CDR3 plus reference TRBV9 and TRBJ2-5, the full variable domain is DSGVTQTPKHLITATGQRVTLRCSPRSGDLSVYWYQQSLDQGLQFLIQYYNGEERAKGNILERFSAQQFPDLHSELNLSSLELGDSALYFCASSARTSGRAAVETQYFGPGTRLLVL.

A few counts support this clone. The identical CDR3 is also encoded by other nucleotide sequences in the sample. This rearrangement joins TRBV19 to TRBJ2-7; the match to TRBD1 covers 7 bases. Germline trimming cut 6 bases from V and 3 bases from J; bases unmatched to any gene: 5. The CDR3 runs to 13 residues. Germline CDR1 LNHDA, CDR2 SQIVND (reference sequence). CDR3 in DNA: TGTGCCAGTAGGGCAGGGGGTAGCTACGAGCAGTACTTC. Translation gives CASRAGGSYEQYF.

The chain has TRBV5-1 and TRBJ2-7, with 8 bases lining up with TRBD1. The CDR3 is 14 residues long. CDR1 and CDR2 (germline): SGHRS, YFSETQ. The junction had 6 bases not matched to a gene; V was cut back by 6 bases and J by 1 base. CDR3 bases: TGCGCCAGCAAACTTGGGACAGGTTCCTACGAGCAGTACTTC. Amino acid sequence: CASKLGTGSYEQYF. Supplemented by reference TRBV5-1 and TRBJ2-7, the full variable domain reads KAGVTQTPRYLIKTRGQQVTLSCSPISGHRSVSWYQQTPGQGLQFLFEYFSETQRNKGNFPGRFSGRQFSNSRSEMNVSTLELGDSALYLCASKLGTGSYEQYFGPGTRLTVT.

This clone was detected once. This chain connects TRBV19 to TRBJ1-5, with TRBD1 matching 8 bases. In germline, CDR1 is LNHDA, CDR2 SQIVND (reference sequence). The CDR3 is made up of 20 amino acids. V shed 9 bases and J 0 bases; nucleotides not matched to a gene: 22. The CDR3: CASNLPIYGTGPNSNQPQHF. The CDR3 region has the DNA TGTGCCAGCAATCTCCCCATCTACGGGACAGGTCCTAATAGCAATCAGCCCCAGCATTTT. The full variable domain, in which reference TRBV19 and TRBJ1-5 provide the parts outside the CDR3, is DGGITQSPKYLFRKEGQNVTLSCEQNLNHDAMYWYRQDPGQGLRLIYYSQIVNDFQKGDIAEGYSVSREKKESFPLTVTSAQKNPTAFYLCASNLPIYGTGPNSNQPQHFGDGTRLSIL.

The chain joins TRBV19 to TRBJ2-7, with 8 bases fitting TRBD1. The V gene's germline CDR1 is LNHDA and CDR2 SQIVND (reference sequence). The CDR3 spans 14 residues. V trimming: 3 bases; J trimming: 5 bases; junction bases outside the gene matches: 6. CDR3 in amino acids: CASSIQGAGNEQYF. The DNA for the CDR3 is TGTGCCAGTAGTATCCAGGGGGCAGGAAACGAGCAGTACTTC.

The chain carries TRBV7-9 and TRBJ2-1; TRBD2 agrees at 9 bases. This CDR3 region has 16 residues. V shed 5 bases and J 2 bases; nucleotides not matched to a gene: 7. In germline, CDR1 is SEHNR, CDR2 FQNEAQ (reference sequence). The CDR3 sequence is CASSPRLADTYNEQFF. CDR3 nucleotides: TGTGCCAGCAGCCCCCGACTAGCGGACACCTACAATGAGCAGTTCTTC.

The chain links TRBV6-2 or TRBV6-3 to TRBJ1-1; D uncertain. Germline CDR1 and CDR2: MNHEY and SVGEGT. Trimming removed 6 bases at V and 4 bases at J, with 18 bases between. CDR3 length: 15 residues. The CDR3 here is CASSPWTRRGTEAFF. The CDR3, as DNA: TGTGCCAGCAGCCCCTGGACCAGAAGAGGCACTGAAGCTTTCTTT.

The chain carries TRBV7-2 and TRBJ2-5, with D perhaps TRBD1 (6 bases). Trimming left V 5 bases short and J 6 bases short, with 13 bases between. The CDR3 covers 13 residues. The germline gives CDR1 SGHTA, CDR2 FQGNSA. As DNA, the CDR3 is TGTGCCAGCAGCACTCGGCAGGGGAAGACCCAGTACTTC. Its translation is CASSTRQGKTQYF.

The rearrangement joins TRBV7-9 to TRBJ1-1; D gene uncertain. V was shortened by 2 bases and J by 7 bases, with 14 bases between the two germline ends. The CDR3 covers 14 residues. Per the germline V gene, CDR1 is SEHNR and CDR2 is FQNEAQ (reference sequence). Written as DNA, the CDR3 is TGTGCCAGCAGCTTAACACGGTTAGAAGATGAAGCTTTCTTT. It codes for CASSLTRLEDEAFF. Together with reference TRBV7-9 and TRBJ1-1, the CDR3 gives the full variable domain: DTGVSQNPRHKITKRGQNVTFRCDPISEHNRLYWYRQTLGQGPEFLTYFQNEAQLEKSRLLSDRFSAERPKGSFSTLEIQRTEQGDSAMYLCASSLTRLEDEAFFGQGTRLTVV.